The 3 T cell receptor beta chains below were found in one sample sequenced in a study of T cells in Graves' hyperthyroidism and ophthalmopathy. TCR beta CDR3 sequences were amplified from RNA transcripts. The TCR CDR3 was amplified in a first-round RT-PCR using the HTBI primer set. TCRdb reprocessed the multiplex PCR reads with MiXCR, giving one entry per CDR3 protein. The table has roughly 640,000 distinct CDR3 sequences, approximately 16% seen once. The material sequenced was blood. Receptors were obtained from a woman aged 35 to 49 with Graves' ophthalmopathy.

V gene TRBV6-1 combines with J gene TRBJ1-3; weak D call: TRBD1 (5 bases). Germline assignment: CDR1 MNHNS and CDR2 SASEGT. The CDR3 has 15 residues. V lost 6 bases, J lost 0 bases, and 12 bases lay in between. The CDR3 region has the DNA TGTGCCAGCAGGCCCGACAGAAGCTCTGGAAACACCATATATTTT. Its protein is CASRPDRSSGNTIYF.

This chain connects TRBV3-1 to TRBJ2-1, with D possibly being TRBD1 (6 bases). Germline loops: CDR1 LGHDT, CDR2 YNNKEL (reference sequence). Trimming pared 3 bases from V and 5 bases from J, leaving 11 bases between. This CDR3 has 14 residues. CDR3: CASSQGTSNNEQFF. The CDR3 DNA is TGTGCCAGCAGCCAGGGGACAAGCAACAATGAGCAGTTCTTC.

The chain joins TRBV18 to TRBJ2-5; 8 bases agree with TRBD1. J gave up 4 bases and V 3 bases, and 10 bases lay outside the gene matches. Germline CDR1 is KGHSH and CDR2 is LQKENI. This CDR3 has 16 residues. The DNA for the CDR3 is TGTGCCAGCTCACCCCAGGGACAGGCGAGGCGAGAGACCCAGTACTTC. Translating it yields CASSPQGQARRETQYF.